These T cell receptor beta chains were read from a single sample in a study of blood T cell repertoires in COVID-19. The method was immunoSEQ multiplex PCR; TCRdb's version includes in-frame clones alone and lacks a portion of them. Here the sample spans 250,000 to 300,000 clones, approximately 91% being singletons. Sequencing was done on a sample of PBMCs or T cells enriched from blood (not recorded which). All receptors derive from a middle-aged woman with acute COVID-19. Both conserved end residues are part of each CDR3. Each record gives: J gene, clone size, V gene, D gene, CDR3 DNA, CDR3 protein. D genes are given only for firm matches. Clone size, where shown, is once, few, many, or a class for clones that have expanded.

TRBJ1-6 NA TRBV5-1 NA TGCGCCAGCAGCTTAAAGCGACAGGCGAATAATTCACCCCTCCACTTT CASSLKRQANNSPLHF
TRBJ2-4 NA TRBV7-8 NA TGTGCCAGCAGCTTAGTGGTGCAGGGTGGCGGACGCCCGACCAAAAACATTCAGTACTTC CASSLVVQGGGRPTKNIQYF
TRBJ2-3 NA TRBV7-3 NA TGTGCCAGCAGCTCGCCCGGGGGGCAAAGCACAGATACGCAGTATTTT CASSSPGGQSTDTQYF
TRBJ2-1 NA TRBV3-1/TRBV3-2 TRBD2 TGTGCCAGCAGCCAAGAACTAGCGGGACCCTCCTACAATGAGCAGTTCTTC CASSQELAGPSYNEQFF
TRBJ1-2 once TRBV28 TRBD1 TGTGCCAGCAGGGCGACAGGGCCCTATGGCTACACCTTC CASRATGPYGYTF
TRBJ2-1 NA TRBV15 NA TGTGCCACCACTACCCTGGCCCGGGTCGATGAGCAGTTCTTC CATTTLARVDEQFF
TRBJ2-7 NA TRBV5-4 NA TGTGCCAGCAGCTCTCCTGAACGGGGCGAGCAGTACTTC CASSSPERGEQYF
TRBJ1-1 NA TRBV28 NA TGTGCCAGCAGTGCCCCCGGGGTGACGAACACTGAAGCTTTCTTT CASSAPGVTNTEAFF
TRBJ1-2 NA TRBV28 NA TGTGCCACTAAGCCACTCTATGGCTACACCTTC CATKPLYGYTF
TRBJ2-1 NA TRBV4-1 TRBD2 TGCGCCAGCAGCCAAATCGGCCGGACTAGCGGCAATGAGCAGTTCTTC CASSQIGRTSGNEQFF
TRBJ1-1 NA TRBV7-9 NA TGTGCCAGCAGCCAATGGGGAGGCACTGAAGCTTTCTTT CASSQWGGTEAFF
TRBJ1-2 NA TRBV18 TRBD1 TGTGCCAGCTCAACCGGACAGGGATGGGGCTACACCTTC CASSTGQGWGYTF
TRBJ1-4 NA TRBV3-1/TRBV3-2 TRBD1 TGTGCCAGCAGTCTCGAGAGGGGACAGGGAAATGAAAAACTGTTTTTT CASSLERGQGNEKLFF
TRBJ2-1 NA TRBV11-2 NA TGTGCCAGCAGCTTAGATCCCCAGATCCTCACTAGTTCCGCCTACAATGAGCAGTTCTTC CASSLDPQILTSSAYNEQFF
TRBJ2-3 once TRBV24-1 NA TGTGCCACCAGTGGCGCATTTATTGATACGCAGTATTTT CATSGAFIDTQYF
TRBJ1-5 NA TRBV24-1 NA TGTGCCACCAGTGACCCGGACAGAAGCAATCAGCCCCAGCATTTT CATSDPDRSNQPQHF
TRBJ2-5 NA TRBV7-9 NA TGTGCCAGCAGCTTCCTATCCAATCAAGAGACCCAGTACTTC CASSFLSNQETQYF
TRBJ2-7 NA TRBV2 TRBD1 TGTGCCAGCAGTGAAATAGGGGGCGCGGCCTACGAGCAGTACTTC CASSEIGGAAYEQYF
TRBJ2-2 NA TRBV6-5 TRBD1 TGTGCCAGCAGTTACGGGACAGGGCGGACCGGGGAGCTGTTTTTT CASSYGTGRTGELFF
TRBJ1-2 NA TRBV12-3/TRBV12-4 NA TGTGCCAGCAGTACAGGGTACTATGGCTACACCTTC CASSTGYYGYTF
TRBJ2-2 NA TRBV6-2/TRBV6-3 TRBD2 TGTGCCAGCAGCGGGACTAGCGGGAACACCGGGGAGCTGTTTTTT CASSGTSGNTGELFF
TRBJ2-3 NA TRBV12-3/TRBV12-4 NA TGTGCCAGCAGTCTAAATGGAGATACGCAGTATTTT CASSLNGDTQYF
TRBJ1-4 NA TRBV5-6 NA TGTGCCAGCAGCTTGGGACGGGGACTTAATGAAAAACTGTTTTTT CASSLGRGLNEKLFF
TRBJ1-1 NA TRBV7-9 NA TGTGCCAGCAGCCTATTGACGGCAGGGAGGGAAGCTTTCTTT CASSLLTAGREAFF
TRBJ1-4 NA TRBV18 TRBD1 TGTGCCAGCTCTCCGGACAGGGTTCCAGCTGAAAAACTGTTTTTT CASSPDRVPAEKLFF
TRBJ1-2 NA TRBV7-2 NA TGTGCCAGCAGCTTAGTAGGCAGCGGAGGTAACTATGGCTACACCTTC CASSLVGSGGNYGYTF
TRBJ1-3 NA TRBV11-3 NA TGTGCCAGCAGCACACAGCCCGGGACAACTGGAAACACCATATATTTT CASSTQPGTTGNTIYF